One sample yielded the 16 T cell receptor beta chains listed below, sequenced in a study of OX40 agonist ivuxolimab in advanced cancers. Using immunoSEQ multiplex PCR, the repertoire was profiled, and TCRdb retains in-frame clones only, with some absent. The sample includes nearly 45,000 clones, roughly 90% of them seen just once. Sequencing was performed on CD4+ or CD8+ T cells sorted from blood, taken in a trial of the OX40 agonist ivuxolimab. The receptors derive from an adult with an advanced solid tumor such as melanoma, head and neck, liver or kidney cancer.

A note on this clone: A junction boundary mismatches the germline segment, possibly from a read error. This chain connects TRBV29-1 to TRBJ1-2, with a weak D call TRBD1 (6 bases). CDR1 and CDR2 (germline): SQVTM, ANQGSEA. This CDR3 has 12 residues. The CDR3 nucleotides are TGCAGCGTTCAAGACAGGACCAATGGCTACACCTTC. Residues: CSVQDRTNGYTF.

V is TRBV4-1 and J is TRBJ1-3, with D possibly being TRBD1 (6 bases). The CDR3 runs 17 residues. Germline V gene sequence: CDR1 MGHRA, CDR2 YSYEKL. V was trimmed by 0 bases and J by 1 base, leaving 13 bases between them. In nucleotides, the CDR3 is TGCGCCAGCAGCCAAGATAGGGGGGGATCGTCTGGAAACACCATATATTTT. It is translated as CASSQDRGGSSGNTIYF.

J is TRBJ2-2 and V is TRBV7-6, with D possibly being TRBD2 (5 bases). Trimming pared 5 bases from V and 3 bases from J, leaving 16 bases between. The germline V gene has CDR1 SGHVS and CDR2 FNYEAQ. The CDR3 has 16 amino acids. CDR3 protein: CASSVGDRGYTGELFF. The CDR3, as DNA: TGTGCCAGCAGCGTTGGAGACCGGGGTTACACCGGGGAGCTGTTTTTT.

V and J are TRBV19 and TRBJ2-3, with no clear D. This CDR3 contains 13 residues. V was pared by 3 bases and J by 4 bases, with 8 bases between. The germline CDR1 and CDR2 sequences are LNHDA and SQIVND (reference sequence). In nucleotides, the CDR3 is TGTGCCAGTAGTATTGTTGGCCCAGATACGCAGTATTTT. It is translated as CASSIVGPDTQYF. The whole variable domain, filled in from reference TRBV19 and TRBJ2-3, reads DGGITQSPKYLFRKEGQNVTLSCEQNLNHDAMYWYRQDPGQGLRLIYYSQIVNDFQKGDIAEGYSVSREKKESFPLTVTSAQKNPTAFYLCASSIVGPDTQYFGPGTRLTVL.

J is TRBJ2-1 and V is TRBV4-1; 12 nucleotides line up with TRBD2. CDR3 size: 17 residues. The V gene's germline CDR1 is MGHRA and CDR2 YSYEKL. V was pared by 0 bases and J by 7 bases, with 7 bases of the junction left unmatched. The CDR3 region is CASSQETSGGHRNEQFF. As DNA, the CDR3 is TGCGCCAGCAGCCAAGAGACTAGCGGGGGCCACAGGAATGAGCAGTTCTTC.

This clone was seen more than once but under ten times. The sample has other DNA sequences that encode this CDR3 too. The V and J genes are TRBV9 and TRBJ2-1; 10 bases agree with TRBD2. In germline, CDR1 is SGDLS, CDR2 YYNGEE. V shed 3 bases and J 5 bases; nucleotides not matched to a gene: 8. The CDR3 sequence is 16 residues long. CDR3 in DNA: TGTGCCAGCAGCGGGCCAGCGGGGGGGGTCAACAATGAGCAGTTCTTC. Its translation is CASSGPAGGVNNEQFF.

CDR3 in DNA: TGTGCCAGCAGCCAAGATTGGATCGAGGGAGAAGCTTTCTTT. This codes for CASSQDWIEGEAFF. This chain joins TRBV4-2 and TRBJ1-1; D is uncertain. The germline CDR1 and CDR2 sequences are LGHNA and YNFKEQ. Trimming removed 0 bases from V and 8 bases from J, with 13 bases in between. The CDR3 is made up of 14 amino acids.

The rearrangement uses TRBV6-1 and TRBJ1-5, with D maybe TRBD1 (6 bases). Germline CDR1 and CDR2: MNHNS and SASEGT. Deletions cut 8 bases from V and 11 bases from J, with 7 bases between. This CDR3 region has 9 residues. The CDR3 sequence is CASGQSQHF. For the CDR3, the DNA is TGTGCCAGCGGACAGTCCCAGCATTTT.

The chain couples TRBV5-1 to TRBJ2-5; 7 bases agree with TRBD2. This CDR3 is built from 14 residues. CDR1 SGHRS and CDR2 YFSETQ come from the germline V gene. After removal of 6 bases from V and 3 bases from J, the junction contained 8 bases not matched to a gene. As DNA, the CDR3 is TGCGCCAGCAAATCGGGACTAAAAAAAGAGACCCAGTACTTC. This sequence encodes CASKSGLKKETQYF. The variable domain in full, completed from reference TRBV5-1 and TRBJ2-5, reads KAGVTQTPRYLIKTRGQQVTLSCSPISGHRSVSWYQQTPGQGLQFLFEYFSETQRNKGNFPGRFSGRQFSNSRSEMNVSTLELGDSALYLCASKSGLKKETQYFGPGTRLLVL.

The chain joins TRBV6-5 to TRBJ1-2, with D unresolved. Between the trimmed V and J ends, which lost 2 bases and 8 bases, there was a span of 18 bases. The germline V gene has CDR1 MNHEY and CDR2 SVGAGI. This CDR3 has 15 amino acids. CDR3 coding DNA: TGTGCCAGCAGTTACCTCCGATCGAAACGGATCGGCTACACCTTC. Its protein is CASSYLRSKRIGYTF.

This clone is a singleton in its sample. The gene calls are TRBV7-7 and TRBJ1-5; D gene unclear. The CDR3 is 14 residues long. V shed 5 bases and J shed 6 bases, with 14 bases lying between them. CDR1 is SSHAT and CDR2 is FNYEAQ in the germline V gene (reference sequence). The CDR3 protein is CASSGAGFGQPQHF. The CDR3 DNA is TGTGCCAGCAGCGGAGCAGGTTTCGGTCAGCCCCAGCATTTT.

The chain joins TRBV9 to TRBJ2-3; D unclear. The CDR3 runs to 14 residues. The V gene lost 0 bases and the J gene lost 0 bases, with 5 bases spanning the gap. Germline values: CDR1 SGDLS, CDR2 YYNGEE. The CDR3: CASSVGKSTDTQYF. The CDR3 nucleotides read TGTGCCAGCAGCGTAGGGAAGAGCACAGATACGCAGTATTTT.

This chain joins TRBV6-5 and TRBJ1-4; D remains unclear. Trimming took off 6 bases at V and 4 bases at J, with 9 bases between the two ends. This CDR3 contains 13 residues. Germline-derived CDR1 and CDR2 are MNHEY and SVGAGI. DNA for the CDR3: TGTGCCAGCAGGGTCACCTATAATGAAAAACTGTTTTTT. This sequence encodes CASRVTYNEKLFF.

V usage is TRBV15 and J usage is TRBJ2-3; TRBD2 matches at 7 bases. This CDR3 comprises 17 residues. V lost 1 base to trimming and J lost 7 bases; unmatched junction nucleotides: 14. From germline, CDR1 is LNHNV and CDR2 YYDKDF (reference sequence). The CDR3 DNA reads TGTGCCACCAGCAGAGGGTCCGAGGGAGGGCCGGGTAATACGCAGTATTTT. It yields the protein CATSRGSEGGPGNTQYF.

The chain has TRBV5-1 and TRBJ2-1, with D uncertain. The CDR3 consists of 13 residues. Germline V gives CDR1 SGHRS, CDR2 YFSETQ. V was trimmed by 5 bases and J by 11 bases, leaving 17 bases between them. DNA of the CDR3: TGCGCCAGCAGTCCAACGAGACCGGGCCAGCAGTTCTTC. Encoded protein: CASSPTRPGQQFF. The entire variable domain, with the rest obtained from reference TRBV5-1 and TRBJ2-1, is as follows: KAGVTQTPRYLIKTRGQQVTLSCSPISGHRSVSWYQQTPGQGLQFLFEYFSETQRNKGNFPGRFSGRQFSNSRSEMNVSTLELGDSALYLCASSPTRPGQQFFGPGTRLTVL.

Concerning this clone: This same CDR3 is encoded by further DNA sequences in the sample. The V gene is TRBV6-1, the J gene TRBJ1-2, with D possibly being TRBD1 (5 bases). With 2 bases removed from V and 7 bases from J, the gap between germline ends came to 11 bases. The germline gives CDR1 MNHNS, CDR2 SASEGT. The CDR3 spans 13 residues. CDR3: CASSEREQGGYTF. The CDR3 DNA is TGTGCCAGCAGTGAACGGGAGCAGGGTGGCTACACCTTC.